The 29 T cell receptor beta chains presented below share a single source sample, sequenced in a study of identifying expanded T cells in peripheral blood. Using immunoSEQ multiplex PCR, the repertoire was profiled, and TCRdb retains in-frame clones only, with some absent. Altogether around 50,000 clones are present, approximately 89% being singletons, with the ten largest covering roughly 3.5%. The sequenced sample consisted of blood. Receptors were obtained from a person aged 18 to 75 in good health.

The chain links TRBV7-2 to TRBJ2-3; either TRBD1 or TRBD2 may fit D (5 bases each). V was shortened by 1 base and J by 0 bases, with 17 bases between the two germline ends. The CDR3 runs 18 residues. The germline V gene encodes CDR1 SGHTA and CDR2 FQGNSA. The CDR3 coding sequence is TGTGCCAGCAGCTTAGACAGTCCGGTCGGGGCTAGCACAGATACGCAGTATTTT. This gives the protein CASSLDSPVGASTDTQYF.

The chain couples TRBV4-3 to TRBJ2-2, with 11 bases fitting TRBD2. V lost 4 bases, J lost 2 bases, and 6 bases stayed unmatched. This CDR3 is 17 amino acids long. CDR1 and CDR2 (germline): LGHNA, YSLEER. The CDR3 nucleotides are TGCGCCAGCAGCCGAGGACTAGCGGGTTCTAACACCGGGGAGCTGTTTTTT. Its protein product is CASSRGLAGSNTGELFF.

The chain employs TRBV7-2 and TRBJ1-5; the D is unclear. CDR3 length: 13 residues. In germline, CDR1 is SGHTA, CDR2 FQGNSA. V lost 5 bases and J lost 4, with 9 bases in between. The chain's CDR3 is CASSLGWNQPQHF. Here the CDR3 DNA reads TGTGCCAGCAGCCTAGGGTGGAATCAGCCCCAGCATTTT.

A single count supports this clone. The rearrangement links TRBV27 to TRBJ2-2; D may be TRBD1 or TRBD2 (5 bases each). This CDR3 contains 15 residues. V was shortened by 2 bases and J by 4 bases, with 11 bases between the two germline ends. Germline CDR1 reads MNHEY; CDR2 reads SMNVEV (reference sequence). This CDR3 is CASSLEGPGTGELFF. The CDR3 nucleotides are TGTGCCAGCAGTTTAGAGGGACCAGGCACCGGGGAGCTGTTTTTT.

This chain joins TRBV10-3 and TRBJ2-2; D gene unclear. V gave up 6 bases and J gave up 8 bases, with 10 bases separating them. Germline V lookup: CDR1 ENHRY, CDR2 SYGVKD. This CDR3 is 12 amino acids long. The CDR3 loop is CAISPLTGELFF. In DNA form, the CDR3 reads TGTGCCATCAGCCCCTTGACGGGGGAGCTGTTTTTT.

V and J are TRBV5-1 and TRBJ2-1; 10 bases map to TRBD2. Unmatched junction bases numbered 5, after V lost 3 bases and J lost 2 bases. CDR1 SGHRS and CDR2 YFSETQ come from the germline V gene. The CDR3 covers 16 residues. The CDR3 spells CASSSLAGVTYNEQFF. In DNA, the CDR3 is TGCGCCAGCAGCTCCCTAGCGGGAGTGACCTACAATGAGCAGTTCTTC.

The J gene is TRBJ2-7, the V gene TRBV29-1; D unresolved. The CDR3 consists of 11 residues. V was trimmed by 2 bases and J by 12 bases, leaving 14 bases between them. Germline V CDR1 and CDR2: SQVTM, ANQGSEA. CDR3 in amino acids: CSVEFGTRVYF. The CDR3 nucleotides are TGCAGCGTTGAATTCGGTACTCGCGTGTACTTC.

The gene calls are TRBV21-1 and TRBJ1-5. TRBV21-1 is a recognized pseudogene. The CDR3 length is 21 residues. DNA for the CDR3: TGTGCCAGCAGCAACGGACTTACAGGACCCAGAACGAATTATAGCAATCAGCCCCAGCATTTT. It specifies CASSNGLTGPRTNYSNQPQHF.

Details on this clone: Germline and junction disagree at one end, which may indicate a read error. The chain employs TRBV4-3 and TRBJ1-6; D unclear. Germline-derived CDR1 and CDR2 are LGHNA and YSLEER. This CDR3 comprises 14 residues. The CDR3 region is CASSQVNKGSPPHF. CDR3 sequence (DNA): TGCGCCAGCAGCCAGGTGAACAAGGGTTCACCCCCCCACTTT.

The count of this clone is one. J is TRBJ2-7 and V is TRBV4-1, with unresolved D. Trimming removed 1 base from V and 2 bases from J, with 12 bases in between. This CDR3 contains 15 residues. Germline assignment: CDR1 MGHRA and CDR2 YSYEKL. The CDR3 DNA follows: TGCGCCAGCAGCCAAGTGAGGAGTGCCCCCTACGAGCAGTACTTC. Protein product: CASSQVRSAPYEQYF.

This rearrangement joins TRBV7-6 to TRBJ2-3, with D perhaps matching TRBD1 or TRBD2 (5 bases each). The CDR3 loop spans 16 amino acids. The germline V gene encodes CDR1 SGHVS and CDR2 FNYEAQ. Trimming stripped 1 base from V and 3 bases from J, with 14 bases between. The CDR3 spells CASSLGPGPQTDTQYF. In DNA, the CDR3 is TGTGCCAGCAGCTTAGGGCCGGGACCACAAACAGATACGCAGTATTTT.

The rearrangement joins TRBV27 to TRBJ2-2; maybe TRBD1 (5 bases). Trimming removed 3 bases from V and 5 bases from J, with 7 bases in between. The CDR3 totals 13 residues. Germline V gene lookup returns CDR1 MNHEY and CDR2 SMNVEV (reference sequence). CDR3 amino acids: CASSFGQTGELFF. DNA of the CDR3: TGTGCCAGCAGTTTCGGACAAACCGGGGAGCTGTTTTTT.

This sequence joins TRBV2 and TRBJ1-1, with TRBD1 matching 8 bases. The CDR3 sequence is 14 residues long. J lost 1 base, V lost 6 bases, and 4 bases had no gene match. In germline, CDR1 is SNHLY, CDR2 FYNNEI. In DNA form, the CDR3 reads TGTGCCAGCAGCTTCGGACAGGGGAACACTGAAGCTTTCTTT. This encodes CASSFGQGNTEAFF.

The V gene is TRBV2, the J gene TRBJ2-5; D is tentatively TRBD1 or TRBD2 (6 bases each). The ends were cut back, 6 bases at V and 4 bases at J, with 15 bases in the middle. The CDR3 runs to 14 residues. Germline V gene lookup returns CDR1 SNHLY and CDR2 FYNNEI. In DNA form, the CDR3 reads TGTGCCAGCAGGGAGGGACCAGGGGTAGAGACCCAGTACTTC. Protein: CASREGPGVETQYF.

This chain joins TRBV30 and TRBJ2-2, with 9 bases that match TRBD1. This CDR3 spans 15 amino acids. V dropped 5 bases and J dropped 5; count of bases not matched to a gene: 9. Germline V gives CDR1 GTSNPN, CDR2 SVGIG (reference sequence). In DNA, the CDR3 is TGTGCCTGGGGGTACAGGGGGCGGAGAACCGGGGAGCTGTTTTTT. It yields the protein CAWGYRGRRTGELFF.

The CDR3 DNA is TGTGCCTGGAGCCCCGGGACAGGGCTCACCGGGGAGCTGTTTTTT. Protein sequence: CAWSPGTGLTGELFF. The chain carries TRBV30 and TRBJ2-2; 9 bases align to TRBD1. From germline, CDR1 is GTSNPN and CDR2 SVGIG (reference sequence). The CDR3 sequence is 15 residues long. The ends lost 3 bases at V and 4 bases at J; junction bases unmatched: 6.

DNA for the CDR3: TGCAGCGTTGGTGTGGGGCAAGGTCGTGGCTACACCTTC. Translation: CSVGVGQGRGYTF. This sequence joins TRBV29-1 and TRBJ1-2; possibly TRBD1 for D (5 bases). Per germline, CDR1 SQVTM and CDR2 ANQGSEA. With 4 bases removed from V and 7 bases from J, the gap between germline ends came to 16 bases. The CDR3 runs to 13 residues.

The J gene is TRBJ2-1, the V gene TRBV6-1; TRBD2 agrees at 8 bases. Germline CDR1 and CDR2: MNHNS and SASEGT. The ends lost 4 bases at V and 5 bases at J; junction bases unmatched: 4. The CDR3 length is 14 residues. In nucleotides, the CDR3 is TGTGCCAGCAGTGGCGGGACTAGAAACAATGAGCAGTTCTTC. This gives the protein CASSGGTRNNEQFF.

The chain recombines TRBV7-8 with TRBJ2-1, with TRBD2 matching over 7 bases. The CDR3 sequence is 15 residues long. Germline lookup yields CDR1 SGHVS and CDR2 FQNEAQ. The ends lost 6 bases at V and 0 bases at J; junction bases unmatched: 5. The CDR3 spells CASSSSGTSYNEQFF. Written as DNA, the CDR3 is TGTGCCAGCAGTTCGAGCGGGACCTCCTACAATGAGCAGTTCTTC.

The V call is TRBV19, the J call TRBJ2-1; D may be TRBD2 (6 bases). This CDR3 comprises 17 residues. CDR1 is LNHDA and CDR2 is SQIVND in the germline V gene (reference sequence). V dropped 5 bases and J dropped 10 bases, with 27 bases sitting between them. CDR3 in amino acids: CASSPKTSGSQTGEQFF. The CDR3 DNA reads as TGTGCCAGTAGTCCCAAGACTAGTGGCTCCCAAACTGGGGAGCAGTTCTTC.

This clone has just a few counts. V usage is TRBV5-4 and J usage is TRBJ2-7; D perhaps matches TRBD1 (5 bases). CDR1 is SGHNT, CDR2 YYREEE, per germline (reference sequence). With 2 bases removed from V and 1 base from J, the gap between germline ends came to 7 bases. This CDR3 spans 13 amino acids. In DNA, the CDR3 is TGTGCCAGCAGCTTAAGGGGTTCCTACGAGCAGTACTTC. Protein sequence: CASSLRGSYEQYF.

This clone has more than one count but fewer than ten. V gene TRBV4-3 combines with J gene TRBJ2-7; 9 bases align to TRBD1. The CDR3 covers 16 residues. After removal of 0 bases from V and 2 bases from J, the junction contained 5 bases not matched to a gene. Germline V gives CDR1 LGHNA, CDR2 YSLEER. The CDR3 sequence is CASSQEGTGTPYEQYF. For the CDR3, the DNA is TGCGCCAGCAGCCAAGAAGGGACAGGGACCCCCTACGAGCAGTACTTC.

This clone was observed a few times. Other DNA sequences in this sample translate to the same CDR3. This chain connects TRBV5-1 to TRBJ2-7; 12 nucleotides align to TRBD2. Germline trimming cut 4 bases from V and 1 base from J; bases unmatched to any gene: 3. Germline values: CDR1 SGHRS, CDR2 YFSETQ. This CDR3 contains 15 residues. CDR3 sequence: CASSPTSGGSYEQYF. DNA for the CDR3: TGCGCCAGCAGCCCGACTAGCGGGGGATCCTACGAGCAGTACTTC.

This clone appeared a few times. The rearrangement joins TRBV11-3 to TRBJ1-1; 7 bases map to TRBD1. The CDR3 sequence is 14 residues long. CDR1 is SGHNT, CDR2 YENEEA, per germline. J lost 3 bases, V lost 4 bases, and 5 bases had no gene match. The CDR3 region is CASSSGQGDTEAFF. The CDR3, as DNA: TGTGCCAGCAGCTCAGGGCAGGGGGACACTGAAGCTTTCTTT.

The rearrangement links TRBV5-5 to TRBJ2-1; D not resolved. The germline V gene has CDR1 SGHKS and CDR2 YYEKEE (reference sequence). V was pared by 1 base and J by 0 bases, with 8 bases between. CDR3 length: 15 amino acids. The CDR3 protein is CASSLSLNSYNEQFF. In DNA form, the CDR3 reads TGTGCCAGCAGCTTGAGTCTGAACTCCTACAATGAGCAGTTCTTC.

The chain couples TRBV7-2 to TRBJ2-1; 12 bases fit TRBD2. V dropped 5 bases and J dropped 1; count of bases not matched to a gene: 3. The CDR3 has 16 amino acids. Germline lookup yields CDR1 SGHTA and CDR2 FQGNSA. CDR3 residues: CASSLLAGGSYNEQFF. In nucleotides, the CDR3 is TGTGCCAGCAGCCTTCTAGCGGGAGGGTCCTACAATGAGCAGTTCTTC.

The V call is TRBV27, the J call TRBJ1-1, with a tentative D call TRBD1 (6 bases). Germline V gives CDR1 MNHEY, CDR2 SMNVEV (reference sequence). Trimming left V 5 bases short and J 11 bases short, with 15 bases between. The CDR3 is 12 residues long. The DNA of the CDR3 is TGTGCCAGCAGTGGCCGGCAGGGGAGGGCTTTCTTT. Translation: CASSGRQGRAFF.

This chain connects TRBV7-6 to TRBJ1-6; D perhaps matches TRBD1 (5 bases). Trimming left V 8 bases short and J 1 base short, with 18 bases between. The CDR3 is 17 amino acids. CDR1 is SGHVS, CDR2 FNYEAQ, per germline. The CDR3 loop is CASSGSIFPSYNSPLHF. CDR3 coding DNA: TGTGCCAGCTCAGGGAGCATTTTTCCGTCCTATAATTCACCCCTCCACTTT.

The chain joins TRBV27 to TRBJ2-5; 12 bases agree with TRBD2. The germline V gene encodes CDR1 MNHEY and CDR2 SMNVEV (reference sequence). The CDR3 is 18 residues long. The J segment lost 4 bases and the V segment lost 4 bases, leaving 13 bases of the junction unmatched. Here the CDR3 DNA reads TGTGCCAGCAGTTCTAGCGGGAGGGCCAGTCTTATGGGAGAGACCCAGTACTTC. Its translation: CASSSSGRASLMGETQYF.